Each of the 27 T cell receptor beta chains below was sequenced from the same sample in a study of cytomegalovirus exposure and HLA in healthy donors. With 60 Vbeta and 13 Jbeta primers, the PCR was carried out. Sequenced by immunoSEQ multiplex PCR; TCRdb stores in-frame clones only, minus some. The repertoire holds about 99,000 clones, with approximately 70% as singletons. The source material was PBMCs. Receptor source: a woman in her fifties or sixties in good health and CMV-seronegative.

V usage is TRBV5-1 and J usage is TRBJ2-5; 10 nucleotides agree with TRBD1. Germline CDR1 and CDR2: SGHRS and YFSETQ. This CDR3 contains 14 residues. Germline trimming cut 6 bases from V and 5 bases from J; bases unmatched to any gene: 7. In nucleotides, the CDR3 is TGCGCCAGCATGGGAGGGACAGGGGACGAGACCCAGTACTTC. As protein: CASMGGTGDETQYF.

Only a few counts were recorded for this clone. The chain is built from TRBV11-2 and TRBJ2-7, with D unclear. V shed 5 bases and J shed 5 bases, with 10 bases lying between them. The CDR3 spans 12 residues. Looked up from germline, CDR1 is SGHAT and CDR2 is FQNNGV. The CDR3 spells CASSHERNEQYF. The CDR3 DNA follows: TGTGCCAGCAGCCACGAGCGCAACGAGCAGTACTTC.

The V and J genes are TRBV2 and TRBJ2-1; a weak D match, TRBD1 (6 bases). CDR3 size: 11 residues. Germline CDR1 and CDR2: SNHLY and FYNNEI. Trimming pared 6 bases from V and 12 bases from J, leaving 12 bases between. CDR3 region: CASRQGSRQFF. The CDR3 DNA is TGTGCCAGCAGACAGGGTTCCCGGCAGTTCTTC. The full variable domain, completed using reference TRBV2 and TRBJ2-1, is EPEVTQTPSHQVTQMGQEVILRCVPISNHLYFYWYRQILGQKVEFLVSFYNNEISEKSEIFDDQFSVERPDGSNFTLKIRSTKLEDSAMYFCASRQGSRQFFGPGTRLTVL.

This rearrangement joins TRBV19 to TRBJ2-7, with 10 bases identical to TRBD1. CDR3 length equals 14 residues. V lost 4 bases, J lost 3 bases, and 3 bases stayed unmatched. Germline loops: CDR1 LNHDA, CDR2 SQIVND (reference sequence). In nucleotides, the CDR3 is TGTGCCAGTAGTAGGGGACAGGGGCTCTACGAGCAGTACTTC. This codes for CASSRGQGLYEQYF.

This sequence joins TRBV18 and TRBJ1-3, with D unclear. This CDR3 spans 16 amino acids. Germline V gene data show CDR1 as KGHSH and CDR2 as LQKENI. V lost 6 bases, J lost 0 bases, and 15 bases lay in between. The CDR3 sequence is CASSPEGVFSGNTIYF. The CDR3 region has the DNA TGTGCCAGCTCGCCAGAGGGTGTTTTCTCTGGAAACACCATATATTTT.

V gene TRBV6-1 combines with J gene TRBJ1-1; perhaps TRBD1 as D (6 bases). The length of the CDR3 is 14 residues. In germline, CDR1 is MNHNS, CDR2 SASEGT. V was shortened by 2 bases and J by 0 bases, with 7 bases between the two germline ends. CDR3 in amino acids: CASSEWDMNTEAFF. CDR3 in DNA: TGTGCCAGCAGTGAATGGGACATGAACACTGAAGCTTTCTTT.

Written as DNA, the CDR3 is TGTGCCAGCAGACCGGAGGTAGCGGGAGGACAGTACTTC. This translates into CASRPEVAGGQYF. V usage is TRBV6-5 and J usage is TRBJ2-7, with 10 bases lining up with TRBD2. V shed 6 bases and J 10 bases; nucleotides not matched to a gene: 9. This CDR3 contains 13 residues. Per germline, CDR1 MNHEY and CDR2 SVGAGI.

The V and J genes are TRBV5-6 and TRBJ2-3, with 13 bases identical to TRBD2. The length of the CDR3 is 16 residues. With V trimmed by 4 bases and J by 5 bases, 7 bases remained unmatched. Germline CDR1 is SGHDT and CDR2 is YYEEEE. The DNA for the CDR3 is TGTGCCAGCAGCAGAGGACTAGCGGGAGCGGGAGATACGCAGTATTTT. This gives the protein CASSRGLAGAGDTQYF.

This clone was observed a few times. This chain connects TRBV7-2 to TRBJ2-2; TRBD1 matches at 9 bases. Germline CDR1 and CDR2: SGHTA and FQGNSA. The CDR3 is made up of 18 amino acids. V gave up 3 bases and J gave up 2 bases; unmatched junction bases: 10. This CDR3 reads CASSFQGQGWGNTGELFF. The CDR3 DNA reads as TGTGCCAGCAGCTTCCAGGGACAGGGTTGGGGCAACACCGGGGAGCTGTTTTTT.

The chain is built from TRBV6-1 and TRBJ1-1; D gene unclear. V was cut by 6 bases and J by 4 bases, with 12 bases left in between. CDR1 is MNHNS, CDR2 SASEGT, per germline. This CDR3 has 13 residues. The CDR3 reads CASRASGGTEAFF. The CDR3 DNA is TGTGCCAGCAGAGCTTCGGGAGGCACTGAAGCTTTCTTT.

The genes are TRBV14 and TRBJ2-1; possibly TRBD2 for D (6 bases). V was trimmed by 4 bases and J by 8 bases, leaving 24 bases between them. CDR3 size: 17 residues. Germline lookup yields CDR1 SGHDN and CDR2 FVKESK. The CDR3 sequence is CASSRLSGTSSVYEQFF. The CDR3 DNA reads as TGTGCCAGCAGCCGGCTTAGTGGGACTTCATCAGTCTATGAGCAGTTCTTC.

The chain uses TRBV5-1 and TRBJ2-5, with a tentative D call TRBD2 (6 bases). V lost 4 bases and J 3 bases, leaving 13 bases between the germline ends. Germline lookup yields CDR1 SGHRS and CDR2 YFSETQ. CDR3 length: 14 amino acids. The CDR3 DNA reads as TGCGCCAGCAGCCCCGGGACTCATGAAGAGACCCAGTACTTC. Protein product: CASSPGTHEETQYF. The full variable domain, with the rest looked up from reference TRBV5-1 and TRBJ2-5, is KAGVTQTPRYLIKTRGQQVTLSCSPISGHRSVSWYQQTPGQGLQFLFEYFSETQRNKGNFPGRFSGRQFSNSRSEMNVSTLELGDSALYLCASSPGTHEETQYFGPGTRLLVL.

The chain combines TRBV27 with TRBJ2-2, with D possibly TRBD2 on 5 matching bases. The germline V and J ends were trimmed by 6 bases and 6 bases, with 17 bases remaining between them. Germline values: CDR1 MNHEY, CDR2 SMNVEV (reference sequence). This CDR3 is 15 amino acids long. In DNA form, the CDR3 reads TGTGCCAGCAGCTCCTACGGGCGAGCGGCCGGGGAGCTGTTTTTT. It is translated as CASSSYGRAAGELFF.

The V gene is TRBV4-2, the J gene TRBJ2-7; 7 bases are a match to TRBD1. This CDR3 is 15 amino acids long. Germline V CDR1 and CDR2: LGHNA, YNFKEQ. Germline trimming cut 4 bases from V and 4 bases from J; bases unmatched to any gene: 10. The chain's CDR3 is CASSPYGDSTYEQYF. DNA of the CDR3: TGTGCCAGCAGCCCGTACGGGGACAGCACATACGAGCAGTACTTC.

The chain uses TRBV27 and TRBJ2-1; TRBD2 might be the D (5 bases). Deletions cut 7 bases from V and 0 bases from J, with 10 bases between. Germline V gene sequence: CDR1 MNHEY, CDR2 SMNVEV (reference sequence). The CDR3 covers 14 residues. The CDR3 sequence: CASKSGSSYNEQFF. CDR3 in DNA: TGTGCCAGCAAATCGGGGAGCTCCTACAATGAGCAGTTCTTC.

The chain recombines TRBV29-1 with TRBJ2-5, with TRBD1 matching 11 bases. The last part of the DNA fits TRBJ2-7 better; the J call may be wrong. The CDR3 contains 14 residues. In germline, CDR1 is SQVTM, CDR2 ANQGSEA. CDR3 nucleotides: TGCAGCGTTGAGAGGGGACAGGGGGGCTACGAGCAGTACTTC. Translation gives CSVERGQGGYEQYF.

The rearrangement joins TRBV5-4 to TRBJ2-2; the match to TRBD2 covers 10 bases. V shed 0 bases and J 4 bases; nucleotides not matched to a gene: 12. CDR3 length: 19 residues. Germline values: CDR1 SGHNT, CDR2 YYREEE (reference sequence). DNA of the CDR3: TGTGCCAGCAGCTTGGCCGGGGCTAGCGGGAGATTTGGCACCGGGGAGCTGTTTTTT. It yields the protein CASSLAGASGRFGTGELFF.

This clone was detected only a few times. The chain combines TRBV5-5 with TRBJ1-4, with D uncertain. Germline CDR1 SGHKS, CDR2 YYEKEE (reference sequence). V was cut by 0 bases and J by 0 bases, with 6 bases left in between. This CDR3 region has 15 residues. This chain's CDR3 is CASSLGPATNEKLFF. The CDR3 DNA is TGTGCCAGCAGCTTGGGTCCAGCAACTAATGAAAAACTGTTTTTT.

This clone was observed a few times. V and J are TRBV19 and TRBJ1-5; D unresolved. Trimming removed 3 bases from V and 7 bases from J, with 10 bases in between. This CDR3 comprises 13 residues. Looked up from germline, CDR1 is LNHDA and CDR2 is SQIVND (reference sequence). CDR3 protein: CASSIGHRQPQHF. CDR3 coding DNA: TGTGCCAGTAGTATCGGTCACAGACAGCCCCAGCATTTT.

The gene calls are TRBV5-1 and TRBJ1-2; TRBD1 aligns across 7 bases. V was clipped by 2 bases and J by 6 bases; unmatched bases: 4. Germline V gene lookup returns CDR1 SGHRS and CDR2 YFSETQ. The CDR3 contains 13 residues. The CDR3 loop reads CASSFSGGDGYTF. CDR3 coding DNA: TGCGCCAGCAGCTTTTCAGGGGGAGATGGCTACACCTTC.

This clone was seen a few times. This sequence joins TRBV19 and TRBJ2-7; perhaps TRBD1 as D (5 bases). In germline, CDR1 is LNHDA, CDR2 SQIVND (reference sequence). The CDR3 has 13 residues. V was cut by 3 bases and J by 3 bases, with 9 bases left in between. CDR3 loop: CASSIRQNYEQYF. CDR3 sequence (DNA): TGTGCCAGTAGTATCCGACAGAACTACGAGCAGTACTTC.

The chain joins TRBV7-2 to TRBJ1-6; D not resolved. CDR1 and CDR2 from the germline V gene are SGHTA and FQGNSA. The CDR3 runs 15 residues. The V end was cut by 5 bases, the J end by 3 bases, with 11 bases between. As DNA, the CDR3 is TGTGCCAGCAGCCGCAACGCGGACTATAATTCACCCCTCCACTTT. As protein: CASSRNADYNSPLHF.

In this sample, this clone turned up a few times. The chain employs TRBV29-1 and TRBJ2-3, with a possible D match to TRBD1 (5 bases). The germline CDR1 and CDR2 sequences are SQVTM and ANQGSEA. Trimming removed 6 bases at V and 2 bases at J, with 15 bases between. This CDR3 is built from 14 residues. The chain's CDR3 is CSVGVGGVTDTQYF. In DNA, the CDR3 is TGCAGCGTAGGGGTGGGTGGGGTCACAGATACGCAGTATTTT.

This clone has only a few counts. V is TRBV4-1 and J is TRBJ2-5; TRBD2 might be the D (7 bases). Germline V gene lookup returns CDR1 MGHRA and CDR2 YSYEKL. Deletions cut 1 base from V and 1 base from J, with 16 bases between. CDR3 length equals 17 residues. The CDR3 coding sequence is TGCGCCAGCAGCCAAGTGAAGAGGGGGGGGGCCCAAGAGACCCAGTACTTC. It yields the protein CASSQVKRGGAQETQYF.

The V gene is TRBV13, the J gene TRBJ1-3, with D tentatively TRBD1 (6 bases). The germline V gene has CDR1 PRHDT and CDR2 FYEKMQ (reference sequence). This CDR3 region has 14 residues. Trimming left V 4 bases short and J 5 bases short, with 12 bases between. CDR3 in amino acids: CASSYGTYRNTIYF. The DNA of the CDR3 is TGTGCCAGCAGCTACGGGACATACCGAAACACCATATATTTT.

The chain employs TRBV19 and TRBJ1-1; D is unclear. Germline V gene data show CDR1 as LNHDA and CDR2 as SQIVND (reference sequence). V dropped 10 bases and J dropped 4 bases, with 19 bases sitting between them. This CDR3 region has 14 residues. Written as DNA, the CDR3 is TGTGCCACCCTCTCACTTTTCGGTTCCACTGAAGCTTTCTTT. Protein product: CATLSLFGSTEAFF.

The V call is TRBV18, the J call TRBJ1-5, with 7 bases identical to TRBD1. CDR3 length: 17 amino acids. J gave up 4 bases and V 4 bases, and 13 bases lay outside the gene matches. Looked up from germline, CDR1 is KGHSH and CDR2 is LQKENI. The DNA for the CDR3 is TGTGCCAGCTCACGACAACAGGGGATATCTGGTAATCAGCCCCAGCATTTT. It is translated as CASSRQQGISGNQPQHF.